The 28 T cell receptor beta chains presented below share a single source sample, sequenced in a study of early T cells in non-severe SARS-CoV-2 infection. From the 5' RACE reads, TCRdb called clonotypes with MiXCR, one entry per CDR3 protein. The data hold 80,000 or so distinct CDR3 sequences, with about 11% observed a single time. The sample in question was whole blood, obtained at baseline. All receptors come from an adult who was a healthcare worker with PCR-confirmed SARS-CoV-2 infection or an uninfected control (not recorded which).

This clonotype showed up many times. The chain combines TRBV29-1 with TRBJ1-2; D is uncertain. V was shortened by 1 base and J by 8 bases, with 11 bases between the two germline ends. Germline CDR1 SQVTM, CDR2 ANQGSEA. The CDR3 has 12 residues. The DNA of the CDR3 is TGCAGCGTTGAAGTGAAGACCAGGGGCTACACCTTC. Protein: CSVEVKTRGYTF.

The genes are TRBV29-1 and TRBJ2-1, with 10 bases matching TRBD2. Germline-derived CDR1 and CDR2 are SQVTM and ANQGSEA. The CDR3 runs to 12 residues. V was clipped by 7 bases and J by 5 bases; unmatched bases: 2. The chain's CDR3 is CSGTSGNNEQFF. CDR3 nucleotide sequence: TGCAGCGGGACTAGCGGAAACAATGAGCAGTTCTTC.

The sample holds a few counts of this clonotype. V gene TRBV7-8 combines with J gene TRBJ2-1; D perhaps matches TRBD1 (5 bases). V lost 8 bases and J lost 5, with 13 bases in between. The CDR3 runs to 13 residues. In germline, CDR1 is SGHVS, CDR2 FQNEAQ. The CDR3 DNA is TGTGCCAGCGGGCCCAGGGCGGACAATGAGCAGTTCTTC. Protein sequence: CASGPRADNEQFF.

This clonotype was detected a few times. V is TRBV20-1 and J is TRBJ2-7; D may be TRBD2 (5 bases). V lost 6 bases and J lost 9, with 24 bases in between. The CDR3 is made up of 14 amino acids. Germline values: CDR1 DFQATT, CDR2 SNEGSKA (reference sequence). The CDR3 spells CSAITDSPVRGQYF. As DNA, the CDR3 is TGCAGTGCCATAACGGACTCTCCAGTACGAGGGCAGTACTTC.

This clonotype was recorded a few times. CDR3 DNA sequence: TGTGCCAGCTCACCGGGACGGAGGAACACTGAAGCTTTCTTT. Protein: CASSPGRRNTEAFF. The rearrangement uses TRBV18 and TRBJ1-1; TRBD1 is a possible D gene (5 bases). Between the trimmed V and J ends, which lost 3 bases and 1 base, there was a span of 9 bases. CDR3 length: 14 residues. Germline loops: CDR1 KGHSH, CDR2 LQKENI.

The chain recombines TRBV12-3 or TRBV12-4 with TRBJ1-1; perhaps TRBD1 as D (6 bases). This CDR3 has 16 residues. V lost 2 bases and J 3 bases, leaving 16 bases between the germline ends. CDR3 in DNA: TGTGCCAGCAGTTTATCCCGACCGGGGGGCCACACTGAAGCTTTCTTT. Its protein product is CASSLSRPGGHTEAFF.

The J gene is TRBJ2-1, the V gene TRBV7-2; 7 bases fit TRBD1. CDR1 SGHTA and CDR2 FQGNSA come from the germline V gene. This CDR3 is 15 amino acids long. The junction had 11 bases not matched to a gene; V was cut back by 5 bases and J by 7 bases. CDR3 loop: CASSGRQGLGNEQFF. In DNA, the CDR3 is TGTGCCAGCAGCGGTAGACAGGGCCTGGGGAATGAGCAGTTCTTC.

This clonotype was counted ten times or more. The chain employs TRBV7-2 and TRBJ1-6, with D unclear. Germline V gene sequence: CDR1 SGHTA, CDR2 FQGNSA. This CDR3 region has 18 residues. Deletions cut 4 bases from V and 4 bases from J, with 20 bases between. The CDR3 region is CASSSKGPNKWYNSPLHF. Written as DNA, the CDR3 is TGTGCCAGCAGCTCGAAAGGACCGAACAAGTGGTATAATTCACCCCTCCACTTT. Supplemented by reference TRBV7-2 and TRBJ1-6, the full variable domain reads GAGVSQSPSNKVTEKGKDVELRCDPISGHTALYWYRQSLGQGLEFLIYFQGNSAPDKSGLPSDRFSAERTGGSVSTLTIQRTQQEDSAVYLCASSSKGPNKWYNSPLHFGNGTRLTVT.

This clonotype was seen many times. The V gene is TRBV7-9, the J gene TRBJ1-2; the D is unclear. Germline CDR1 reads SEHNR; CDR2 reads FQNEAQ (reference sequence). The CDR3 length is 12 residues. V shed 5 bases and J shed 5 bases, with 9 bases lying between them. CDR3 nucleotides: TGTGCCAGCAGCCCTCACATATATGGCTACACCTTC. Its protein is CASSPHIYGYTF.

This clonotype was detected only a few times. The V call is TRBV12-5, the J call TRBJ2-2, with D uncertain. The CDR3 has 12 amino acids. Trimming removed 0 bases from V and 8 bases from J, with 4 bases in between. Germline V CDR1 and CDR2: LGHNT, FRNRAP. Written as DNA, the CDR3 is TGTGCTAGTGGTTTGGTAACTGGGGAGCTGTTTTTT. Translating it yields CASGLVTGELFF. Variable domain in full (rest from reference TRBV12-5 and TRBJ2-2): DARVTQTPRHKVTEMGQEVTMRCQPILGHNTVFWYRQTMMQGLELLAYFRNRAPLDDSGMPKDRFSAEMPDATLATLKIQPSEPRDSAVYFCASGLVTGELFFGEGSRLTVL.

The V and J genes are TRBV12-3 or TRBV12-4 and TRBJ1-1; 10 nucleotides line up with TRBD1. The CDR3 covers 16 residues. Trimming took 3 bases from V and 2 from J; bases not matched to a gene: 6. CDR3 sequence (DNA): TGTGCCAGCAGTTTTGACAGGGGGCGGTCTAACACTGAAGCTTTCTTT. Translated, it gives CASSFDRGRSNTEAFF.

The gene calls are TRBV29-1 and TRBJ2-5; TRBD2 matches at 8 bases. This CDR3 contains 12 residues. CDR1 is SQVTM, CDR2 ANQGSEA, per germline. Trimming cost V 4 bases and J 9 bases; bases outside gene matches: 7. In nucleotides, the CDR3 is TGCAGCGTTGGACAGGCCGGGAGGGCCCAGTACTTC. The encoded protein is CSVGQAGRAQYF.

This CDR3 reads CASSSPGPNTGELFF. Here the CDR3 DNA reads TGTGCCAGCAGTTCTCCGGGACCAAACACCGGGGAGCTGTTTTTT. The chain recombines TRBV28 with TRBJ2-2; perhaps D is TRBD1 or TRBD2 (5 bases each). CDR1 and CDR2 from the germline V gene are MDHEN and SYDVKM. The CDR3 totals 15 residues. The germline V and J ends were trimmed by 4 bases and 2 bases, with 11 bases remaining between them.

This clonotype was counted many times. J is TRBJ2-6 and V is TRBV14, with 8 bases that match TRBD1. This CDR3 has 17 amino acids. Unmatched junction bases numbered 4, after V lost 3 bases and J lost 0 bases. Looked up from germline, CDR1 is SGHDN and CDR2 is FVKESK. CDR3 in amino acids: CASSHGQGRSGANVLTF. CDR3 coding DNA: TGTGCCAGCAGCCACGGACAGGGCCGCTCTGGGGCCAACGTCCTGACTTTC. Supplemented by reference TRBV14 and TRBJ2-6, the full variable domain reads EAGVTQFPSHSVIEKGQTVTLRCDPISGHDNLYWYRRVMGKEIKFLLHFVKESKQDESGMPNNRFLAERTGGTYSTLKVQPAELEDSGVYFCASSHGQGRSGANVLTFGAGSRLTVL.

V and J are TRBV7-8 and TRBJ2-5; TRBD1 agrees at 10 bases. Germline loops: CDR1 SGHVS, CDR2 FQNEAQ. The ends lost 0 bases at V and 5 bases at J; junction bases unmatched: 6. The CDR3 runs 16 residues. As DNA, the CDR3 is TGTGCCAGCAGCTTAGCCGGGACAGGGGTTCGGGAGACCCAGTACTTC. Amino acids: CASSLAGTGVRETQYF.

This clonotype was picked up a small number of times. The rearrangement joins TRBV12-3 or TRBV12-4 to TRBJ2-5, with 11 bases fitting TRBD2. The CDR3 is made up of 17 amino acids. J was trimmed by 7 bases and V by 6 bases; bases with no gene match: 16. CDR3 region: CASRRSGGASGRVTQYF. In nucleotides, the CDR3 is TGTGCCAGCAGACGTAGCGGGGGGGCCAGCGGACGCGTGACCCAGTACTTC.

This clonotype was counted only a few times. DNA for the CDR3: TGTGCCAGCGGCAGGGGTTCGGAGGTCTATGGCTACACCTTC. It is translated as CASGRGSEVYGYTF. V is TRBV27 and J is TRBJ1-2; D is perhaps TRBD1 (6 bases). Between the trimmed V and J ends, which lost 8 bases and 4 bases, there was a span of 17 bases. Germline assignment: CDR1 MNHEY and CDR2 SMNVEV (reference sequence). This CDR3 has 14 residues.

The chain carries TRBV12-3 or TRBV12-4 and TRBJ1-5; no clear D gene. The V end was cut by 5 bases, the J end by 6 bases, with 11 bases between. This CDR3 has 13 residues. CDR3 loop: CASSPRPSQPQHF. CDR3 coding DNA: TGTGCCAGCAGTCCCAGGCCTAGTCAGCCCCAGCATTTT.

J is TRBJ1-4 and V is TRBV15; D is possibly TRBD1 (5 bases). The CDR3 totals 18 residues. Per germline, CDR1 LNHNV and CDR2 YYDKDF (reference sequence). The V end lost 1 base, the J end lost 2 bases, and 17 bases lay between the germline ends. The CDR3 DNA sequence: TGTGCCACCAGCAGAGGCCTTAGGGGAAGGACGACTAATGAAAAACTGTTTTTT. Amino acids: CATSRGLRGRTTNEKLFF.

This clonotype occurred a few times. The CDR3 sequence: CASSLEAGGHSPLHF. The CDR3 region has the DNA TGCGCCAGCAGCTTGGAGGCAGGGGGTCATTCACCCCTCCACTTT. The V gene is TRBV5-1, the J gene TRBJ1-6, with 7 bases aligning to TRBD1. Trimming cost V 0 bases and J 8 bases; bases outside gene matches: 5. The CDR3 sequence is 15 residues long. Germline CDR1 SGHRS, CDR2 YFSETQ.

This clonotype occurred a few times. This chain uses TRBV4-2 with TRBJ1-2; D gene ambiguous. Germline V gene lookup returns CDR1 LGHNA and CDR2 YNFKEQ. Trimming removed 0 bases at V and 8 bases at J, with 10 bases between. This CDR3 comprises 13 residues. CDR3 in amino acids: CASSQEQVQGYTF. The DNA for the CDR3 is TGTGCCAGCAGCCAAGAGCAGGTTCAAGGCTACACCTTC.

DNA for the CDR3: TGTGCCAGCAGGAGACAGGGGCCCTACGAGCAGTACTTC. Its translation: CASRRQGPYEQYF. V and J are TRBV12-3 or TRBV12-4 and TRBJ2-7, with TRBD1 matching 8 bases. The CDR3 contains 13 residues. The V and J ends lost 6 bases and 2 bases, in that order; junction bases with no gene match: 3.

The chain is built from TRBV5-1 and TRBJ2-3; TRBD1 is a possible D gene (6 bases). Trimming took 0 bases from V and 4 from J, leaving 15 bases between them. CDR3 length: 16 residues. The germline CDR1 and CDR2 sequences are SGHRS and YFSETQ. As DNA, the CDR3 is TGCGCCAGCAGCTTGGGGCAGGGGCGCCGGGCAGATACGCAGTATTTT. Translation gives CASSLGQGRRADTQYF.

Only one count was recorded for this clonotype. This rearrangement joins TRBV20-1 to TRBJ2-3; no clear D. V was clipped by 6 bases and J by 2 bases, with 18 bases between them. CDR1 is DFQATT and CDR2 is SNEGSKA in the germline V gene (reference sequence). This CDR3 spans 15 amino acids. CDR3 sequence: CSAPDRRSNTDTQYF. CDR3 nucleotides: TGCAGTGCCCCCGATCGGCGGAGCAACACAGATACGCAGTATTTT.

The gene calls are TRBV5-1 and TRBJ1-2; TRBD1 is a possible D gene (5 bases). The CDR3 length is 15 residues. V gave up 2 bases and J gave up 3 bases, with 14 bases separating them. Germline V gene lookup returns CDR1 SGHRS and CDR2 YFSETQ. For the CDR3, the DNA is TGCGCCAGCAGCTTTCGCCAGGGAAGTGACTATGGCTACACCTTC. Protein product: CASSFRQGSDYGYTF.

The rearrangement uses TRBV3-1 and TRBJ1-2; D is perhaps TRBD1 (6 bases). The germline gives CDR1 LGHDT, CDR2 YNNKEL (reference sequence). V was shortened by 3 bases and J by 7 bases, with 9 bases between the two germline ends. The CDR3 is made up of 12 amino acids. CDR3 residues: CASSQGTTGYTF. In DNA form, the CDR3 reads TGTGCCAGCAGCCAGGGGACAACTGGCTACACCTTC.

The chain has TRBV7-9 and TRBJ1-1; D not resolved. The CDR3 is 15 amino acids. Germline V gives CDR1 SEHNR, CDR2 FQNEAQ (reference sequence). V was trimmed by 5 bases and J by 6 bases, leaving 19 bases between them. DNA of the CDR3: TGTGCCAGCAGCCTAAAAGACCGTTTGGCGCCTGAAGCTTTCTTT. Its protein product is CASSLKDRLAPEAFF.

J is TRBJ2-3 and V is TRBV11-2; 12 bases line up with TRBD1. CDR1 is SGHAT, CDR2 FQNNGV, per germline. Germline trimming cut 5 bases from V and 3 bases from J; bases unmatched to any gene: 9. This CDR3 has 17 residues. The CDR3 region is CASSPEGTGGATDTQYF. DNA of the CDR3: TGTGCCAGCAGCCCCGAGGGGACAGGGGGCGCGACAGATACGCAGTATTTT.